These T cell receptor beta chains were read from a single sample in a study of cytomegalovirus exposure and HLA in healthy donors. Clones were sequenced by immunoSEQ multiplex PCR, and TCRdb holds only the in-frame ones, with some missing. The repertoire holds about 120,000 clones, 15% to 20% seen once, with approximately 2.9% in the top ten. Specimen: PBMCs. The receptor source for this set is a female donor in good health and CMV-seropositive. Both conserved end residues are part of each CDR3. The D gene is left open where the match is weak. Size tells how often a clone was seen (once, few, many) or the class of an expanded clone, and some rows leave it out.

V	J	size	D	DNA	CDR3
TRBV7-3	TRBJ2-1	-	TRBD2	TGTGCCAGCAGCCAGGAGAGACTAGCCCATGAGCAGTTCTTC	CASSQERLAHEQFF
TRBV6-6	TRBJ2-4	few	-	TGTGCCAGCAGTTACTCGTTTGGGCCTGCGAACATTCAGTACTTC	CASSYSFGPANIQYF
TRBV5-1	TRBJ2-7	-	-	TGCGCCAGCAGCTCACAACCCCCGGACACGGCCTCCTACGAGCAGTACTTC	CASSSQPPDTASYEQYF
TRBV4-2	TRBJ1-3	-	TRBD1	TGTGCCAGCAGCCAAACACAGGGGTGGTCTGGAAACACCATATATTTT	CASSQTQGWSGNTIYF
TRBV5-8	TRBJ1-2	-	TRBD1	TGTGCCAGCAGCTTGCCAGGGGGCTACAACTATGGCTACACCTTC	CASSLPGGYNYGYTF
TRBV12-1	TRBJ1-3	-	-	TGTGCCAGGGCCGGGACAGGGGGAAACACCATATATTTT	CARAGTGGNTIYF
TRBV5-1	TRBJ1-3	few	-	TGCGCCAGCAGCGTGACAGGCGGAAACACCATATATTTT	CASSVTGGNTIYF
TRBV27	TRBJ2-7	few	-	TGTGCCAGCAGTTTACCGTCCTACGAGCAGTACTTC	CASSLPSYEQYF
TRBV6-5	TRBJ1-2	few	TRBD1	TGTGCCAGCAGTTACGCCTTCACACAGGGGAGGTATGGCTACACCTTC	CASSYAFTQGRYGYTF
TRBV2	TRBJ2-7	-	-	TGTGCCAGCAGTGACAAGCGGGTGGGGCCCTACGAGCAGTACTTC	CASSDKRVGPYEQYF
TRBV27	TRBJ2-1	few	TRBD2	TGTGCCAGCAGTCGCTTAACTAGCGGCATGTACAATGAGCAGTTCTTC	CASSRLTSGMYNEQFF